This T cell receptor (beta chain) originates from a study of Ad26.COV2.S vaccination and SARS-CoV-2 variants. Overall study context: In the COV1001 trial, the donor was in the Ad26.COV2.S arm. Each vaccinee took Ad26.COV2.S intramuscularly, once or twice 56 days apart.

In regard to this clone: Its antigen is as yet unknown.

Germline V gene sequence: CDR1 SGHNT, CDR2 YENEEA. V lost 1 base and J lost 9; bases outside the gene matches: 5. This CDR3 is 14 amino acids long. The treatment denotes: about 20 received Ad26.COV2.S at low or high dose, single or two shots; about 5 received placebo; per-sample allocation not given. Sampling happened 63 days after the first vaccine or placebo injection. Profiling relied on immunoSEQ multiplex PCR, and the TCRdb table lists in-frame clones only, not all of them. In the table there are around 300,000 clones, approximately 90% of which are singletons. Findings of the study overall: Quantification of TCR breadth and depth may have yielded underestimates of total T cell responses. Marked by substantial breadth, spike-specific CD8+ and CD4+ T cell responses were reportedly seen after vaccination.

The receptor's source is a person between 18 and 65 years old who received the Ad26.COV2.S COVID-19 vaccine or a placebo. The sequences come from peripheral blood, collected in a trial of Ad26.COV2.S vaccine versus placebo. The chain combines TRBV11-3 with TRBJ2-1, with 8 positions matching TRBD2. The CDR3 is CASSLAGGAVEQFF. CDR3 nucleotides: TGTGCCAGCAGCTTAGCCGGGGGGGCGGTTGAGCAGTTCTTC.